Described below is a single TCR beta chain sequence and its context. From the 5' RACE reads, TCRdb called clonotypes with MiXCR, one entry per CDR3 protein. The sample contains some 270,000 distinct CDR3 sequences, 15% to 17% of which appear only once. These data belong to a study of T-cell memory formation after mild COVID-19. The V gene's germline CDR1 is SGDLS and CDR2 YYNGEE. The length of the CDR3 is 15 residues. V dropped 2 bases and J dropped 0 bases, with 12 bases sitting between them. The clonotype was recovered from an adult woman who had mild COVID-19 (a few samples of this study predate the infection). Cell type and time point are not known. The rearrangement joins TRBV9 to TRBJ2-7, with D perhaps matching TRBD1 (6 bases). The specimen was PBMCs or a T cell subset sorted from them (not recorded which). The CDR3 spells CASSVQGSFSYEQYF. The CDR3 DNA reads TGTGCCAGCAGCGTTCAGGGGTCCTTCTCCTACGAGCAGTACTTC.